Listed here are 26 T cell receptor beta chains from one sample, sequenced in a study of T cells after posttransplantation cyclophosphamide (dated by TCRdb to 2015 to 2016). The library was prepared using the immunoSEQ multiplex PCR assay. Sourced from immuneACCESS, this table was stored by TCRdb with only in-frame sequences that have V and J called. A share of the clones is absent; for the studies checked, an unresolved V gene accounts for under half, and the remainder has no known explanation. This sample gives roughly 42,000 clones in total; roughly 88% of them show up just once. 2% to 2.5% of the sample is taken by the ten largest. The sample's treatment or condition label, decoded: high-dose cyclophosphamide on days +3 and +4 as single-agent GVHD prophylaxis. For conditioning, the PTCy patients got busulfan and fludarabine, then a related or unrelated marrow graft, followed by cyclophosphamide on days +3 and +4.

The sequencing here drew on PBMCs, taken about 62 days after allogeneic stem cell transplant with posttransplant cyclophosphamide. The source of these receptors is a male patient aged 60 to 75 who received an allogeneic stem cell transplant from a related donor and was CMV-positive. After a transplant, not all T cells may be the patient's own; some may come from the graft donor.

This chain joins TRBV6-5 and TRBJ1-2; possible D gene TRBD1, 6 bases. Germline V lookup: CDR1 MNHEY, CDR2 SVGAGI. Trimming pared 6 bases from V and 0 bases from J, leaving 14 bases between. The CDR3 totals 15 residues. The CDR3 is CASRGDRRANYGYTF. CDR3 coding DNA: TGTGCCAGCAGAGGTGACAGGCGAGCTAACTATGGCTACACCTTC.

The rearrangement uses TRBV7-9 and TRBJ2-7; 8 nucleotides match TRBD1. This CDR3 has 12 amino acids. The germline V gene has CDR1 SEHNR and CDR2 FQNEAQ (reference sequence). The junction had 2 bases not matched to a gene; V was cut back by 5 bases and J by 5 bases. The CDR3, as DNA: TGTGCCAGCAGCCAGACAGGGGACGAGCAGTACGTC. As protein: CASSQTGDEQYV.

The chain joins TRBV9 to TRBJ1-2, with unresolved D. Germline CDR1 SGDLS, CDR2 YYNGEE. This CDR3 region has 13 residues. Trimming left V 0 bases short and J 8 bases short, with 11 bases between. In DNA form, the CDR3 reads TGTGCCAGCAGCGTAGACGGTTATCGGGGCTACACCTTC. Protein: CASSVDGYRGYTF.

The chain uses TRBV5-6 and TRBJ2-3; 11 nucleotides match TRBD2. The CDR3 length is 15 residues. Per the germline V gene, CDR1 is SGHDT and CDR2 is YYEEEE. V gave up 5 bases and J gave up 2 bases; unmatched junction bases: 4. CDR3 protein: CASRDSGGATDTQYF. In nucleotides, the CDR3 is TGTGCCAGCAGGGATAGCGGGGGGGCCACAGATACGCAGTATTTT.

This clone was found once. The chain combines TRBV4-1 with TRBJ1-4; D remains ambiguous. This CDR3 is built from 14 residues. The germline gives CDR1 MGHRA, CDR2 YSYEKL. Trimming removed 4 bases at V and 5 bases at J, with 11 bases between. The DNA of the CDR3 is TGCGCCAGCAGCCTTCGGGTAGGAAATGAAAAACTGTTTTTT. Protein: CASSLRVGNEKLFF.

This sequence joins TRBV5-4 and TRBJ2-3; 9 bases fit TRBD2. J lost 2 bases, V lost 4 bases, and 17 bases had no gene match. Germline assignment: CDR1 SGHNT and CDR2 YYREEE (reference sequence). CDR3 length: 19 amino acids. The CDR3 sequence: CASSRSGGPAYSDTDTQYF. Written as DNA, the CDR3 is TGTGCCAGCAGCCGGAGCGGGGGGCCGGCCTACTCTGACACAGATACGCAGTATTTT.

The chain uses TRBV16 and TRBJ1-6; D not certain. The ends were cut back, 2 bases at V and 8 bases at J, with 16 bases in the middle. The CDR3 has 16 amino acids. The germline gives CDR1 KGHSY, CDR2 FQNENV. The CDR3, as DNA: TGTGCCAGCAGCCAACGGGTCGGGGTGGCTGATTCACCCCTCCACTTT. Protein sequence: CASSQRVGVADSPLHF.

V gene TRBV19 combines with J gene TRBJ2-6; the match to TRBD1 covers 10 bases. Germline loops: CDR1 LNHDA, CDR2 SQIVND (reference sequence). This CDR3 has 20 amino acids. V gave up 4 bases and J gave up 0 bases; unmatched junction bases: 12. This chain's CDR3 is CASSTPPDRGHSSGANVLTF. The CDR3 DNA reads as TGTGCCAGTAGTACCCCCCCTGACAGGGGGCATTCCTCTGGGGCCAACGTCCTGACTTTC.

The J gene is TRBJ1-1, the V gene TRBV9; 12 nucleotides align to TRBD1. Germline loops: CDR1 SGDLS, CDR2 YYNGEE. The CDR3 consists of 16 residues. Trimming cost V 3 bases and J 4 bases; bases outside gene matches: 7. The CDR3 region is CASSEAGDRGRTEAFF. The CDR3 nucleotides read TGTGCCAGCAGCGAGGCGGGGGACAGGGGGCGCACTGAAGCTTTCTTT.

This chain's CDR3 is CASEGYEQYF. CDR3 nucleotides: TGTGCCAGCGAGGGCTACGAGCAGTACTTC. The V call is TRBV2, the J call TRBJ2-7, with D possibly matching TRBD2 (5 bases). The germline V and J ends were trimmed by 8 bases and 3 bases, with 5 bases remaining between them. The germline V gene encodes CDR1 SNHLY and CDR2 FYNNEI. The CDR3 covers 10 residues.

The sample holds a few counts of this clone. In DNA form, the CDR3 reads TGTGCCAGCAGCGTCCCCGGGACTAGCGGAAATACGCAGTATTTT. Residues: CASSVPGTSGNTQYF. The chain combines TRBV9 with TRBJ2-3; 11 nucleotides line up with TRBD2. The CDR3 totals 15 residues. J gave up 7 bases and V 2 bases, and 6 bases lay outside the gene matches. Germline values: CDR1 SGDLS, CDR2 YYNGEE.

This chain joins TRBV19 and TRBJ1-2; TRBD1 agrees at 7 bases. Germline V gives CDR1 LNHDA, CDR2 SQIVND (reference sequence). CDR3 length: 15 amino acids. V trimming: 7 bases; J trimming: 6 bases; junction bases outside the gene matches: 14. The CDR3 bases are TGTGCCAGTATTAACCCCCAGGGGGTTATTCATGGCTACACCTTC. It codes for CASINPQGVIHGYTF.

The chain links TRBV6-1 to TRBJ1-5, with D hard to call. The CDR3 runs 17 residues. Germline values: CDR1 MNHNS, CDR2 SASEGT. The V end was cut by 4 bases, the J end by 3 bases, with 19 bases between. The CDR3 spells CASSAPRMRGFNQPQHF. DNA for the CDR3: TGTGCCAGCAGTGCCCCACGAATGCGAGGGTTCAATCAGCCCCAGCATTTT.

The chain recombines TRBV7-2 with TRBJ2-7, with a possible D match to TRBD2 (7 bases). The ends were cut back, 5 bases at V and 1 base at J, with 18 bases in the middle. This CDR3 region has 16 residues. The V gene's germline CDR1 is SGHTA and CDR2 FQGNSA. CDR3 sequence: CASSLVGGTNSYEQYF. In nucleotides, the CDR3 is TGTGCCAGCAGCCTCGTCGGGGGGACAAATTCCTACGAGCAGTACTTC. Full variable domain (outside the CDR3, taken from reference TRBV7-2 and TRBJ2-7): GAGVSQSPSNKVTEKGKDVELRCDPISGHTALYWYRQSLGQGLEFLIYFQGNSAPDKSGLPSDRFSAERTGGSVSTLTIQRTQQEDSAVYLCASSLVGGTNSYEQYFGPGTRLTVT.

V is TRBV6-5 and J is TRBJ2-3; a possible D gene is TRBD1 (5 bases). The germline gives CDR1 MNHEY, CDR2 SVGAGI. V was clipped by 2 bases and J by 2 bases, with 14 bases between them. CDR3 length equals 16 residues. DNA of the CDR3: TGTGCCAGCAGTTACGGGGCGGACCAGACCACAGATACGCAGTATTTT. Protein: CASSYGADQTTDTQYF.

V gene TRBV9 combines with J gene TRBJ2-3; TRBD2 agrees at 9 bases. CDR3 length equals 15 residues. V was clipped by 3 bases and J by 2 bases; unmatched bases: 4. Germline loops: CDR1 SGDLS, CDR2 YYNGEE. The CDR3 here is CASSASGDDTDTQYF. In DNA form, the CDR3 reads TGTGCCAGCAGCGCTAGCGGGGACGACACAGATACGCAGTATTTT. Full variable domain (remainder filled in from reference TRBV9 and TRBJ2-3): DSGVTQTPKHLITATGQRVTLRCSPRSGDLSVYWYQQSLDQGLQFLIQYYNGEERAKGNILERFSAQQFPDLHSELNLSSLELGDSALYFCASSASGDDTDTQYFGPGTRLTVL.

The chain joins TRBV18 to TRBJ1-5; D remains ambiguous. Trimming removed 2 bases from V and 6 bases from J, with 11 bases in between. The germline gives CDR1 KGHSH, CDR2 LQKENI. The CDR3 has 14 residues. CDR3 amino acids: CASSPGGLGQPQHF. The CDR3 nucleotides read TGTGCCAGCTCACCAGGCGGGCTGGGTCAGCCCCAGCATTTT.

This clone was seen a single time. J is TRBJ1-1 and V is TRBV2; tentatively, D is TRBD1 (6 bases). Germline CDR1 is SNHLY and CDR2 is FYNNEI. The CDR3 spans 13 residues. The V end lost 8 bases, the J end lost 4 bases, and 14 bases lay between the germline ends. DNA for the CDR3: TGTGCCAGCGCAGGGGCCCAGGGCACTGAAGCTTTCTTT. Its translation: CASAGAQGTEAFF.

This clone has just one count. The chain is built from TRBV29-1 and TRBJ1-2; tentatively, D is TRBD1 (6 bases). The length of the CDR3 is 15 residues. CDR1 is SQVTM, CDR2 ANQGSEA, per germline. The V gene lost 5 bases and the J gene lost 4 bases, with 20 bases spanning the gap. The CDR3 DNA reads TGCAGCGTTTGGTCGGGAACAGGGTCTTTCTATGGCTACACCTTC. This gives the protein CSVWSGTGSFYGYTF.

The chain is built from TRBV5-5 and TRBJ1-1; 8 bases line up with TRBD1. The V gene's germline CDR1 is SGHKS and CDR2 YYEKEE (reference sequence). V shed 0 bases and J 6 bases; nucleotides not matched to a gene: 10. This CDR3 comprises 16 residues. The CDR3: CASSLAFGQGSPEAFF. CDR3 bases: TGTGCCAGCAGCTTGGCTTTTGGACAGGGCTCCCCTGAAGCTTTCTTT.

The V and J genes are TRBV7-8 and TRBJ2-1; 14 nucleotides align to TRBD2. V was pared by 5 bases and J by 3 bases, with 6 bases of the junction left unmatched. This CDR3 spans 17 amino acids. CDR1 is SGHVS and CDR2 is FQNEAQ in the germline V gene. The CDR3 region has the DNA TGTGCCAGCAGCGGGGGGACTAGCGGGGGCCGCTACAATGAGCAGTTCTTC. It is translated as CASSGGTSGGRYNEQFF. The full variable domain, its missing parts supplied by reference TRBV7-8 and TRBJ2-1, is GAGVSQSPRYKVAKRGQDVALRCDPISGHVSLFWYQQALGQGPEFLTYFQNEAQLDKSGLPSDRFFAERPEGSVSTLKIQRTQQEDSAVYLCASSGGTSGGRYNEQFFGPGTRLTVL.

The chain carries TRBV5-1 and TRBJ1-2, with TRBD1 matching 7 bases. This CDR3 has 14 residues. The J segment lost 8 bases and the V segment lost 4 bases, leaving 11 bases of the junction unmatched. The germline V gene has CDR1 SGHRS and CDR2 YFSETQ. This chain's CDR3 is CASSPDSRQGGYTF. The CDR3, as DNA: TGCGCCAGCAGCCCTGACTCACGACAGGGAGGCTACACCTTC. The complete variable domain, with remaining parts taken from reference TRBV5-1 and TRBJ1-2, reads KAGVTQTPRYLIKTRGQQVTLSCSPISGHRSVSWYQQTPGQGLQFLFEYFSETQRNKGNFPGRFSGRQFSNSRSEMNVSTLELGDSALYLCASSPDSRQGGYTFGSGTRLTVV.

This chain uses TRBV10-1 with TRBJ1-1; D not certain. V was clipped by 7 bases and J by 4 bases, with 13 bases between them. The CDR3 runs to 13 residues. The germline gives CDR1 WNHNN, CDR2 SYGVQD (reference sequence). The CDR3 DNA sequence: TGCGCCAGCACCAAGACTATGGGCACTGAAGCTTTCTTT. This translates into CASTKTMGTEAFF.

This clone came up once. This chain connects TRBV9 to TRBJ2-2; D possibly corresponds to TRBD2 (6 bases). Trimming left V 3 bases short and J 4 bases short, with 13 bases between. Germline CDR1 is SGDLS and CDR2 is YYNGEE. This CDR3 is built from 15 residues. The CDR3 spells CASSGQGGFTGELFF. The CDR3, as DNA: TGTGCCAGCAGCGGCCAGGGAGGATTCACCGGGGAGCTGTTTTTT.

The gene calls are TRBV7-8 and TRBJ1-6; 9 nucleotides line up with TRBD1. CDR1 and CDR2 (germline): SGHVS, FQNEAQ. The V segment lost 3 bases and the J segment 0 bases; nucleotides outside the gene matches: 6. The CDR3 sequence is 18 residues long. Here the CDR3 DNA reads TGTGCCAGCAGCTTGTACGGACAGGGGATCTCCTATAATTCACCCCTCCACTTT. Translated: CASSLYGQGISYNSPLHF.

This chain links TRBV28 with TRBJ2-3, with 9 bases that match TRBD2. CDR3 length: 16 amino acids. The junction had 15 bases not matched to a gene; V was cut back by 6 bases and J by 8 bases. Looked up from germline, CDR1 is MDHEN and CDR2 is SYDVKM. The DNA for the CDR3 is TGTGCCAGCAGAGGCGGGGGGGCCGTCCTTGGCGGTACGCAGTATTTT. This codes for CASRGGGAVLGGTQYF.